A selection of T cell receptor beta chains follows, all from one sample in a study of control samples from healthy donors and cancer patients. Clones were read by immunoSEQ multiplex PCR, and TCRdb kept only the in-frame ones, dropping some. The repertoire holds about 170,000 clones, about 90% seen once, with roughly 2.1% in the top ten. Sequences were obtained from blood. The receptors stem from a woman in her forties in good health. Each CDR3 is given with its conserved first and last residue. D genes are given only for firm matches. Clone size appears in some rows only: once, few, many, or a class for an expanded clone.

d_gene,j_gene,abundance,v_gene,len,CDR3aa,CDR3nt
-,TRBJ1-3,-,TRBV4-2,19,CASSQEWGSAESSGNTIYF,TGTGCCAGCAGCCAAGAGTGGGGCAGTGCCGAGAGCTCTGGAAACACCATATATTTT
TRBD1,TRBJ1-6,-,TRBV10-3,14,CATTPGQGNSPLHF,TGTGCCACCACACCGGGACAGGGGAATTCACCCCTCCACTTT
-,TRBJ1-2,-,TRBV4-2,16,CASSQGDQTGGYGYTF,TGTGCCAGCAGCCAAGGGGACCAGACGGGGGGCTATGGCTACACCTTC
-,TRBJ2-2,-,TRBV5-1,16,CASSGGQGTNTGELFF,TGCGCCAGCAGCGGGGGGCAGGGGACCAACACCGGGGAGCTGTTTTTT
-,TRBJ2-3,-,TRBV6-6,15,CASSRPTVSEDTQYF,TGTGCCAGCAGTCGACCTACTGTCTCCGAGGATACGCAGTATTTT
-,TRBJ2-7,once,TRBV5-1,15,CASSFGITNSYEQYF,TGCGCCAGCAGCTTCGGGATCACAAATTCCTACGAGCAGTACTTC
-,TRBJ1-2,-,TRBV4-2,17,CASSQDPQEEEFVGYTF,TGTGCCAGCAGCCAAGATCCCCAAGAGGAGGAATTCGTCGGCTACACCTTC
-,TRBJ1-2,once,TRBV7-2,15,CASSFRPGTHYGYTF,TGTGCCAGCAGCTTCCGCCCCGGTACTCACTATGGCTACACCTTC
TRBD2,TRBJ2-1,-,TRBV12-3/TRBV12-4,13,CASSRTSRHEQFF,TGTGCCAGCAGTCGGACTAGTCGCCATGAGCAGTTCTTC
TRBD1,TRBJ1-1,-,TRBV6-5,13,CASRQGAFTEAFF,TGTGCCAGCAGGCAGGGGGCGTTTACTGAAGCTTTCTTT
TRBD1,TRBJ1-2,-,TRBV19,15,CASSTGDRGRFDYTF,TGTGCCAGTAGTACAGGGGACAGGGGGCGCTTTGACTACACCTTC
-,TRBJ1-2,once,TRBV3-1/TRBV3-2,12,CASSQEPRGYTF,TGTGCCAGCAGCCAAGAACCGAGGGGCTACACCTTC
-,TRBJ2-7,-,TRBV11-3,13,CASSIPGPYEQYF,TGTGCCAGCAGCATCCCCGGCCCCTACGAGCAGTACTTC
-,TRBJ1-1,-,TRBV19,14,CASMGWDLRGEAFF,TGTGCCAGTATGGGTTGGGACCTTAGGGGGGAAGCTTTCTTT
-,TRBJ2-3,-,TRBV7-2,15,CASALGPPSTDTQYF,TGTGCCAGCGCGCTAGGCCCGCCCAGCACAGATACGCAGTATTTT
-,TRBJ1-1,-,TRBV19,12,CASSMGWTEAFF,TGTGCCAGTAGTATGGGTTGGACTGAAGCTTTCTTT
-,TRBJ2-5,once,TRBV4-1,15,CASSPIPRARETQYF,TGCGCCAGCAGCCCCATCCCCAGGGCGCGGGAGACCCAGTACTTC
-,TRBJ1-1,-,TRBV7-9,12,CASSLTDVRAFF,TGTGCCAGCAGCTTGACTGACGTGAGAGCTTTCTTT
-,TRBJ1-2,-,TRBV4-1,13,CASSQDRSYGYTF,TGCGCCAGCAGCCAAGACCGGAGCTATGGCTACACCTTC
TRBD2,TRBJ2-2,-,TRBV10-3,15,CAIRGLAGDTGELFF,TGTGCCATCAGGGGACTAGCGGGGGACACCGGGGAGCTGTTTTTT
-,TRBJ1-6,-,TRBV4-2,16,CASSPQSSSYNSPLHF,TGTGCCAGCAGCCCTCAGAGCAGCTCCTATAATTCACCCCTCCACTTT
-,TRBJ1-1,-,TRBV5-1,12,CASSLAVEGAFF,TGCGCCAGCAGCTTGGCTGTCGAGGGAGCTTTCTTT